The sequence of this T cell receptor (beta chain) was determined in a study of early T cells in non-severe SARS-CoV-2 infection. This clonotype showed up just a few times. Trimming stripped 5 bases from V and 2 bases from J, with 16 bases between. CDR3 length equals 16 residues. In germline, CDR1 is SGHVS, CDR2 FQNEAQ. TCRdb reprocessed the 5' RACE reads with MiXCR, giving one entry per CDR3 protein. The sample contains about 97,000 distinct CDR3 sequences, approximately 11% of which appear only once. This receptor was obtained from an adult who was a healthcare worker with PCR-confirmed SARS-CoV-2 infection or an uninfected control (not recorded which). The input for sequencing was whole blood, taken at baseline. This chain joins TRBV7-8 and TRBJ1-5; weak D call: TRBD1 (5 bases). The CDR3 DNA sequence: TGTGCCAGCAGCCGGGGGAACGCGATCGGCAATCAGCCCCAGCATTTT. Its translation: CASSRGNAIGNQPQHF.